These 31 T cell receptor beta chains originate from one sample sequenced in a study of CXCR3-negative and CXCR3-positive naive CD8 T cells. Regarding the study as a whole: The study found more hydrophobic TRB CDR3s in CXCR3-positive naive cells than in CXCR3-negative naive cells.

No cognate antigen is known for these TCRs. The TRB libraries of cDNA were built by UMI-labeled 5' RACE. With the 5' RACE reads reprocessed, TCRdb shows one record per CDR3 protein and no DNA. This repertoire includes 6,000 to 7,500 distinct CDR3 sequences. Source material: naive CXCR3+ CD8+ T cells from blood. This sample's subset: CD45RO-CCR7+CD27+CD95- naive CD8+ T cells expressing CXCR3 (TNR3+). The origin of the receptors is a human donor in good health. Some clones in this sample may be carry-over from other donors' samples.

According to its frequency, this clonotype is medium-sized. V is TRBV4-1 and J is TRBJ1-5. The germline V gene has CDR1 MGHRA and CDR2 YSYEKL. The CDR3 loop spans 14 amino acids. CDR3 loop: CASSQGAGGQPQHF.

V and J are TRBV28 and TRBJ2-3; TCRdb proposes TRBD1, but this gene call is untestable without DNA. CDR1 MDHEN and CDR2 SYDVKM come from the germline V gene. This CDR3 is 16 amino acids long. CDR3 sequence: CASSFGPAGDTDTQYF.

The V and J genes are TRBV29-1 and TRBJ2-3; checking the TCRdb D call of TRBD1 is not possible without DNA. In germline, CDR1 is SQVTM, CDR2 ANQGSEA. The length of the CDR3 is 15 residues. The CDR3 loop reads CSVSEPGHSTDTQYF.

The chain is built from TRBV10-3 and TRBJ1-1; TCRdb picks TRBD1, but there is no DNA to check that call. CDR1 and CDR2 (germline): ENHRY, SYGVKD. CDR3 length: 13 residues. The CDR3 protein is CAISQQGYAEAFF.

In terms of frequency, this clonotype is medium-sized. J is TRBJ2-4 and V is TRBV10-3. This CDR3 comprises 15 residues. Looked up from germline, CDR1 is ENHRY and CDR2 is SYGVKD. CDR3 in amino acids: CAISESMVASNIQYF.

The rearrangement links TRBV12-5 to TRBJ2-1; TCRdb outputs TRBD2, but without DNA this stays unchecked. This CDR3 spans 16 amino acids. Germline loops: CDR1 LGHNT, CDR2 FRNRAP. The CDR3: CASVLDGGAPYNEQFF. The entire variable domain, with the rest obtained from reference TRBV12-5 and TRBJ2-1, is as follows: DARVTQTPRHKVTEMGQEVTMRCQPILGHNTVFWYRQTMMQGLELLAYFRNRAPLDDSGMPKDRFSAEMPDATLATLKIQPSEPRDSAVYFCASVLDGGAPYNEQFFGPGTRLTVL.

The gene calls are TRBV14 and TRBJ2-7; no DNA is available, so the TRBD1 call from TCRdb remains unchecked. The CDR3 has 14 amino acids. Germline V gene sequence: CDR1 SGHDN, CDR2 FVKESK. The CDR3 spells CASSQAGTGREQYF.

V usage is TRBV7-2 and J usage is TRBJ2-1; with no DNA, the TCRdb D assignment of TRBD2 cannot be verified. CDR1 and CDR2 from the germline V gene are SGHTA and FQGNSA. The CDR3 extends over 14 amino acids. The CDR3 region is CASSPWTSANEQFF.

The CDR3 sequence is CSARDSPLGGPSKNIQYF. The chain links TRBV20-1 to TRBJ2-4; checking the TCRdb D call of TRBD2 is not possible without DNA. The CDR3 runs to 18 residues. Germline CDR1 reads DFQATT; CDR2 reads SNEGSKA (reference sequence).

This clonotype is identified as medium-sized from frequency. The chain couples TRBV15 to TRBJ2-1. The length of the CDR3 is 16 residues. Per the germline V gene, CDR1 is LNHNV and CDR2 is YYDKDF (reference sequence). The CDR3 here is CATSRDSLSSYNEQFF.

V usage is TRBV25-1 and J usage is TRBJ2-3; the TRBD1 assignment by TCRdb is unverifiable without DNA. The CDR3 is 16 amino acids. Germline lookup yields CDR1 MGHDK and CDR2 SYGVNS. The CDR3 loop is CASSESGTVSTDTQYF.

V gene TRBV29-1 combines with J gene TRBJ2-2; no DNA is available, so the TRBD1 call from TCRdb remains unchecked. CDR1 is SQVTM and CDR2 is ANQGSEA in the germline V gene. The CDR3 consists of 13 residues. The CDR3 loop reads CSVLQGNTGELFF.

The CDR3 loop reads CASAQGQGTDTQYF. The rearrangement uses TRBV7-2 and TRBJ2-3; TCRdb's D call, TRBD1, is unchecked because there is no DNA. CDR3 size: 14 residues. Germline lookup yields CDR1 SGHTA and CDR2 FQGNSA.

According to its frequency, this clonotype is medium-sized. The chain uses TRBV5-1 and TRBJ2-3; TCRdb selects TRBD1, and the lack of DNA leaves this call unchecked. Germline assignment: CDR1 SGHRS and CDR2 YFSETQ. The CDR3 is made up of 16 amino acids. CDR3 region: CASSYYVDRVGDTQYF.

The chain carries TRBV29-1 and TRBJ2-7; TCRdb's D call, TRBD2, is unchecked because there is no DNA. Germline V gives CDR1 SQVTM, CDR2 ANQGSEA. This CDR3 is 14 amino acids long. Here the CDR3 reads CSVFGLAGSYEQYF.

This chain uses TRBV29-1 with TRBJ2-1; TCRdb names TRBD2, which stays unverified in the absence of DNA. Per the germline V gene, CDR1 is SQVTM and CDR2 is ANQGSEA. CDR3 length: 14 amino acids. The CDR3: CSVDGSGGAYEQFF.

Considering frequency, this clonotype is medium-sized. The V call is TRBV14, the J call TRBJ2-7; the TCRdb call, TRBD2, lacks DNA for checking. Germline CDR1 and CDR2: SGHDN and FVKESK. The CDR3 runs to 15 residues. The CDR3: CASSKPGLASYEQYF.

The rearrangement uses TRBV5-1 and TRBJ2-2; TCRdb designates TRBD2, a call that cannot be tested without DNA. Germline lookup yields CDR1 SGHRS and CDR2 YFSETQ. The CDR3 covers 16 residues. The CDR3 protein is CASSFYPGLGAGELFF.

The J gene is TRBJ2-3, the V gene TRBV29-1. This CDR3 spans 13 amino acids. In germline, CDR1 is SQVTM, CDR2 ANQGSEA. The chain's CDR3 is CSVWVSLTDTQYF.

This clonotype is identified as medium-sized from frequency. V is TRBV7-8 and J is TRBJ2-3; TCRdb calls TRBD2, which cannot be checked without DNA. The CDR3 consists of 16 residues. Germline V gene lookup returns CDR1 SGHVS and CDR2 FQNEAQ. CDR3: CASSLKLAGVTDTQYF.

This clonotype is identified as medium-sized from frequency. The rearrangement links TRBV7-8 to TRBJ2-1; checking the TCRdb D call of TRBD2 is not possible without DNA. CDR1 is SGHVS, CDR2 FQNEAQ, per germline. The CDR3 runs 16 residues. CDR3: CASSGGLAGVMNEQFF.

This clonotype is medium-sized by frequency. CDR3 amino acids: CASKGTQRNEQFF. The chain couples TRBV2 to TRBJ2-1. Germline V gene lookup returns CDR1 SNHLY and CDR2 FYNNEI. There are 13 residues in the CDR3.

According to its frequency, this clonotype is medium-sized (0.01 to 0.1%). The chain couples TRBV29-1 to TRBJ1-1; TCRdb returns TRBD1, unconfirmable since there is no DNA. The CDR3 is made up of 13 amino acids. Germline V lookup: CDR1 SQVTM, CDR2 ANQGSEA. The CDR3 protein is CSVESGFGTEAFF. The full variable domain, its missing parts supplied by reference TRBV29-1 and TRBJ1-1, is SAVISQKPSRDICQRGTSLTIQCQVDSQVTMMFWYRQQPGQSLTLIATANQGSEATYESGFVIDKFPISRPNLTFSTLTVSNMSPEDSSIYLCSVESGFGTEAFFGQGTRLTVV.

V usage is TRBV15 and J usage is TRBJ2-1. This CDR3 spans 16 amino acids. Germline loops: CDR1 LNHNV, CDR2 YYDKDF (reference sequence). CDR3 loop: CATSIPSRQRDNEQFF.

The CDR3 loop reads CASSLSSGRDSYEQYF. J is TRBJ2-7 and V is TRBV11-2; TCRdb designates TRBD1, a call that cannot be tested without DNA. There are 16 residues in the CDR3. Germline CDR1 reads SGHAT; CDR2 reads FQNNGV.

By frequency, this clonotype registers medium-sized. The V call is TRBV29-1, the J call TRBJ2-2; no DNA is available, so the TRBD2 call from TCRdb remains unchecked. CDR3 size: 13 residues. Germline CDR1 and CDR2: SQVTM and ANQGSEA. This CDR3 reads CSVERENTGELFF.

This chain links TRBV7-9 with TRBJ2-7. This CDR3 has 12 amino acids. CDR1 and CDR2 from the germline V gene are SEHNR and FQNEAQ (reference sequence). The CDR3 sequence: CASTVQTYEQYF.

V is TRBV28 and J is TRBJ2-3; TCRdb outputs TRBD2, but without DNA this stays unchecked. This CDR3 spans 15 amino acids. CDR1 MDHEN and CDR2 SYDVKM come from the germline V gene. CDR3 sequence: CASSFPGLQKNTQYF.

The V call is TRBV27, the J call TRBJ2-7; the TCRdb D gene call, TRBD2, has no DNA to confirm it. The CDR3 runs to 13 residues. The germline V gene has CDR1 MNHEY and CDR2 SMNVEV (reference sequence). CDR3 in amino acids: CASRPWEGDEQYF.

The rearrangement links TRBV20-1 to TRBJ2-7; as DNA is missing, the TRBD1 call by TCRdb cannot be tested. Germline assignment: CDR1 DFQATT and CDR2 SNEGSKA (reference sequence). This CDR3 is 14 amino acids long. CDR3 in amino acids: CSARAILTGYEKYF.

V is TRBV5-1 and J is TRBJ2-1; the TCRdb call, TRBD2, lacks DNA for checking. Per the germline V gene, CDR1 is SGHRS and CDR2 is YFSETQ. This CDR3 contains 17 residues. The CDR3 region is CASSSGLAGRSYNEQFF.